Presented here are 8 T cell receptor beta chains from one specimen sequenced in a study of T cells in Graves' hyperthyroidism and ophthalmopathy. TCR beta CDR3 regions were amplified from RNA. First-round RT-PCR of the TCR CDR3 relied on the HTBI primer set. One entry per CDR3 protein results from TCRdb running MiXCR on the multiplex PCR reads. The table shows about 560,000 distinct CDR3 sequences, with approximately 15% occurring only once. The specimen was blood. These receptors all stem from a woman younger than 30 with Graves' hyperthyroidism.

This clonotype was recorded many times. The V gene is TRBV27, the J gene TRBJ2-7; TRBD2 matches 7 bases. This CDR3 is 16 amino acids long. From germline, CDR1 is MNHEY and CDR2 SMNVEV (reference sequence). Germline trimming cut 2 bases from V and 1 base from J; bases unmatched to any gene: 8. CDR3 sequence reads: CASSLRPQLASYEQYF. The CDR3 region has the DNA TGTGCCAGCAGTTTACGTCCTCAACTAGCGTCCTACGAGCAGTACTTC.

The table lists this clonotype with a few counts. The CDR3 DNA is TGTGCCAGTAGGGGACAGGGGTATCATGAAGCTTTCTTT. It translates to CASRGQGYHEAFF. The V gene is TRBV19, the J gene TRBJ1-1, with 10 bases lining up with TRBD1. J lost 7 bases, V lost 6 bases, and 5 bases had no gene match. Per germline, CDR1 LNHDA and CDR2 SQIVND (reference sequence). This CDR3 is built from 13 residues.

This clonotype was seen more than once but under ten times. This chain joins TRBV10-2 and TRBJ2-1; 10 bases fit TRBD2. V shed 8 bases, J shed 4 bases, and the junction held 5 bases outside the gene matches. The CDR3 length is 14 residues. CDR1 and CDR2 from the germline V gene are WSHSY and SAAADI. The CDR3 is CASGGTSDYNEQFF. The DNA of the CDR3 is TGCGCCAGCGGGGGGACTAGCGATTACAATGAGCAGTTCTTC.

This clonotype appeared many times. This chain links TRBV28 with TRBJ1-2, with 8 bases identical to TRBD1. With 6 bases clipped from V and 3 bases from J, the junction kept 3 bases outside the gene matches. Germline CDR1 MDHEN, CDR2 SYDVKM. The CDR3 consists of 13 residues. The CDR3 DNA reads TGTGCCAGCAGCCTGACAGGGGACTATGGCTACACCTTC. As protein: CASSLTGDYGYTF.

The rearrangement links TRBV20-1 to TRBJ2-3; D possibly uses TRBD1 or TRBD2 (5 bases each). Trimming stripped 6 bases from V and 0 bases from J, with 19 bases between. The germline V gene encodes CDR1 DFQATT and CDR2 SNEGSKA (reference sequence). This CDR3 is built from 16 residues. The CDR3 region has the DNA TGCAGTGCATTCGGGGCTAGCCGACGTAGCACAGATACGCAGTATTTT. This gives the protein CSAFGASRRSTDTQYF.

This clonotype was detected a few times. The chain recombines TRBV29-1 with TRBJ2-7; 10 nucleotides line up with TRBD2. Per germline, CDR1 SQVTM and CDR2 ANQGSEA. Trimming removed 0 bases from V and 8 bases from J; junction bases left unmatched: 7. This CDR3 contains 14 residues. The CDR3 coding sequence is TGCAGCGTTGAAGAGACTAGCGGGCCGGTGAAGCAGTACTTC. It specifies CSVEETSGPVKQYF.

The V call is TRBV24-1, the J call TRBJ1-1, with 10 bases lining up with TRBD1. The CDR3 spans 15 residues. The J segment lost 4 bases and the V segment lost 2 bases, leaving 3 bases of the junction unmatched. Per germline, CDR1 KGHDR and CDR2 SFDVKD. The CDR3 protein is CATSDSRTGGTEAFF. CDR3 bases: TGTGCCACCAGTGATTCGAGGACAGGGGGCACTGAAGCTTTCTTT.

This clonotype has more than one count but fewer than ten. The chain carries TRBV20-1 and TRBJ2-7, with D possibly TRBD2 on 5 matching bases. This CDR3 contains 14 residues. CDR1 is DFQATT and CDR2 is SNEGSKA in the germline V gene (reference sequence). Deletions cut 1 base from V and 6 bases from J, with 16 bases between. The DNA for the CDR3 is TGCAGTGCTAGAGCCGGGGTTCCTAGTGGCGAGCAGTACTTC. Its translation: CSARAGVPSGEQYF.